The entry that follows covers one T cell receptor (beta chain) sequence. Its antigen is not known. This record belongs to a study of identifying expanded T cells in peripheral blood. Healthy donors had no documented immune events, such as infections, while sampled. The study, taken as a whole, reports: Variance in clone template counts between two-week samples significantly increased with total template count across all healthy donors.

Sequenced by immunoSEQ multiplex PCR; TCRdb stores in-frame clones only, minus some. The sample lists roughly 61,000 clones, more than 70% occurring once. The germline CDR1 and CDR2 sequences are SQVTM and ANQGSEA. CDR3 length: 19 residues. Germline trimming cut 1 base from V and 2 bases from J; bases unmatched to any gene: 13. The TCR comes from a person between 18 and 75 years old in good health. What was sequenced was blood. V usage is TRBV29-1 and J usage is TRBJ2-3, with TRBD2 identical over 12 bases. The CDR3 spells CSVEGLAGETSLFTDTQYF. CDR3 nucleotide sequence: TGCAGCGTTGAAGGACTAGCGGGAGAGACCTCCCTTTTCACAGATACGCAGTATTTT.